These 6 T cell receptor beta chains were all obtained from the same sample, sequenced in a study of regulatory T cells in long-lasting Graves disease. Time point here: newly diagnosed GD, antithyroid drugs for less than 3 months. The TCR library was made from RNA extracted from PBMCs. Library construction for TCR beta used iRepertoire HTBI primers and Arm-PCR of CDR3 regions. A single record per CDR3 protein comes from TCRdb applying MiXCR to the multiplex PCR reads. Of hundreds of thousands of distinct CDR3 sequences listed, around 15% are singletons. The same specimen was also included in a second study, on T cells in Graves' hyperthyroidism and ophthalmopathy.

The specimen comprised peripheral blood mononuclear cells (PBMCs), sampled at new diagnosis, from a patient treated with antithyroid drugs. The receptors stem from a woman aged 35-60 years with Graves disease.

The sample holds many counts of this clonotype. Here the CDR3 reads CASSEPQFAEAFF. DNA for the CDR3: TGTGCCAGCAGTGAACCTCAATTCGCTGAAGCTTTCTTT. This chain links TRBV2 with TRBJ1-1; the D is unclear. This CDR3 has 13 residues. Germline values: CDR1 SNHLY, CDR2 FYNNEI. The V gene lost 2 bases and the J gene lost 6 bases, with 10 bases spanning the gap.

As regards this clonotype: Here the CDR3 omits its conserved ending phenylalanine or tryptophan, so a read error is the likely source. This chain connects TRBV27 to TRBJ1-1, with a possible D match to TRBD1 (5 bases). V lost 3 bases, J lost 3 bases, and 11 bases lay in between. Germline CDR1 is MNHEY and CDR2 is SMNVEV (reference sequence). The CDR3 length is 14 residues. CDR3: CASSFMTGDTEAFS. The CDR3 DNA reads as TGTGCCAGCAGTTTCATGACGGGGGACACTGAAGCTTTCTCT.

This chain uses TRBV28 with TRBJ1-2, with D tentatively TRBD1 (6 bases). In germline, CDR1 is MDHEN, CDR2 SYDVKM. Deletions cut 2 bases from V and 2 bases from J, with 9 bases between. This CDR3 is 14 amino acids long. DNA for the CDR3: TGTGCCAGCAGTTTAAGTGGACAGAACTATGGCTACACCTTC. Translating it yields CASSLSGQNYGYTF.

This clonotype was found many times. The chain carries TRBV2 and TRBJ1-4; 7 bases agree with TRBD1. Unmatched junction bases numbered 7, after V lost 4 bases and J lost 5 bases. Germline CDR1 and CDR2: SNHLY and FYNNEI. This CDR3 has 15 residues. For the CDR3, the DNA is TGTGCCAGCAGTGCATACAGGGGATTGAATGAAAAACTGTTTTTT. This encodes CASSAYRGLNEKLFF.

This clonotype was seen many times. The chain recombines TRBV27 with TRBJ1-1, with D unclear. The CDR3 sequence is 14 residues long. Germline values: CDR1 MNHEY, CDR2 SMNVEV (reference sequence). V lost 5 bases and J 1 base, leaving 11 bases between the germline ends. Here the CDR3 DNA reads TGTGCCAGCAGTCCATTACAGAGGAACACTGAAGCTTTCTTT. Translating gives CASSPLQRNTEAFF.

The V and J genes are TRBV29-1 and TRBJ1-2, with D tentatively TRBD1 (5 bases). The V end was cut by 5 bases, the J end by 8 bases, with 12 bases between. The CDR3 is 11 residues long. Per germline, CDR1 SQVTM and CDR2 ANQGSEA. The CDR3 region has the DNA TGCAGCGTTTCTGGCGGGGCGGGCTACACCTTC. It specifies CSVSGGAGYTF. The variable domain in full, with the rest retrieved from reference TRBV29-1 and TRBJ1-2, is SAVISQKPSRDICQRGTSLTIQCQVDSQVTMMFWYRQQPGQSLTLIATANQGSEATYESGFVIDKFPISRPNLTFSTLTVSNMSPEDSSIYLCSVSGGAGYTFGSGTRLTVV.